This T cell receptor beta chain was documented in a study of shared clonotypes between healthy human individuals. Study as a whole: Three plates were used per donor for CD4 naive, three for CD4 memory, two for CD8 naive and one for CD8 memory.

TCRdb's copy holds only in-frame clones and misses some; the assay was immunoSEQ multiplex PCR. The table lists more than 850,000 clones, 70% to 80% of them singletons. This clone was detected only once. This CDR3 comprises 16 residues. V was cut by 6 bases and J by 0 bases, with 15 bases left in between. CDR1 is ENHRY, CDR2 SYGVKD, per germline. This TCR was sampled from a man between 18 and 35 years old in good health. Some clones in this sample may be carry-over from other donors' samples. The V gene is TRBV10-3, the J gene TRBJ1-3, with D perhaps TRBD1 (5 bases). The sequencing input was memory CD4+ T cells from PBMCs. Indicated subset: CD45RA-negative fraction. The CDR3 DNA sequence: TGTGCCATCAGCCCTAGGGACGGAATCTCTGGAAACACCATATATTTT. This sequence encodes CAISPRDGISGNTIYF.